The 32 T cell receptor beta chains reported below all come from one sample, sequenced in a study of blood T cell repertoires in COVID-19 (dated by TCRdb to the early 2020s). To prepare the library, the immunoSEQ multiplex PCR assay was applied. What TCRdb holds here is the immuneACCESS table cut down to in-frame rearrangements. Part of the clones is not present; checked against another copy, under half of the missing clones reflect an unresolved V gene, and the others are unexplained. The sample yields over 150,000 clones; 91% were counted once. The ten largest clones capture 0.5% to 0.6% of the sample. Material for sequencing was peripheral blood. All receptors come from a man aged 50 to 59 with acute or convalescent COVID-19.

This clone was picked up one time. V gene TRBV7-9 combines with J gene TRBJ1-3; perhaps TRBD1 as D (5 bases). V gave up 4 bases and J gave up 2 bases, with 12 bases separating them. This CDR3 comprises 15 residues. The V gene's germline CDR1 is SEHNR and CDR2 FQNEAQ (reference sequence). The CDR3 region is CASSYLGGTGNTIYF. In DNA, the CDR3 is TGTGCCAGCAGCTACCTGGGGGGTACTGGAAACACCATATATTTT. The full variable domain, in which reference TRBV7-9 and TRBJ1-3 provide the parts outside the CDR3, is DTGVSQNPRHKITKRGQNVTFRCDPISEHNRLYWYRQTLGQGPEFLTYFQNEAQLEKSRLLSDRFSAERPKGSFSTLEIQRTEQGDSAMYLCASSYLGGTGNTIYFGEGSWLTVV.

J is TRBJ2-7 and V is TRBV10-3; 7 bases map to TRBD2. This CDR3 comprises 15 residues. Germline V gene sequence: CDR1 ENHRY, CDR2 SYGVKD. Trimming took 0 bases from V and 0 from J; bases not matched to a gene: 2. The CDR3 DNA is TGTGCCATCAGTGAGTCTCGCGGGGGCTCCTACGAGCAGTACTTC. Its translation is CAISESRGGSYEQYF.

The CDR3 spells CASSERGTSNQPQHF. CDR3 DNA: TGTGCCAGCAGCGAGAGGGGGACGAGCAATCAGCCCCAGCATTTT. The chain couples TRBV2 to TRBJ1-5, with D maybe TRBD1 (6 bases). There are 15 residues in the CDR3. V gave up 6 bases and J gave up 1 base, with 13 bases separating them. The germline CDR1 and CDR2 sequences are SNHLY and FYNNEI. The full variable domain, its missing parts supplied by reference TRBV2 and TRBJ1-5, is EPEVTQTPSHQVTQMGQEVILRCVPISNHLYFYWYRQILGQKVEFLVSFYNNEISEKSEIFDDQFSVERPDGSNFTLKIRSTKLEDSAMYFCASSERGTSNQPQHFGDGTRLSIL.

V and J are TRBV10-3 and TRBJ2-7, with D tentatively TRBD1 (6 bases). The V end was cut by 8 bases, the J end by 6 bases, with 17 bases between. The CDR3 runs to 13 residues. The germline V gene has CDR1 ENHRY and CDR2 SYGVKD. The CDR3 nucleotides are TGTGCCATCCCTAAGGGGGAAGGAACCGAGCAGTACGTC. Protein: CAIPKGEGTEQYV.

The chain couples TRBV5-1 to TRBJ1-3; no reliable D call. The CDR3 contains 15 residues. V lost 0 bases and J 0 bases, leaving 7 bases between the germline ends. CDR1 SGHRS and CDR2 YFSETQ come from the germline V gene. CDR3 amino acids: CASSLAGSSGNTIYF. CDR3 bases: TGCGCCAGCAGCTTGGCCGGGAGCTCTGGAAACACCATATATTTT.

This clone appeared once. The genes are TRBV9 and TRBJ1-2; TRBD1 might be the D (6 bases). With 0 bases removed from V and 4 bases from J, the gap between germline ends came to 7 bases. CDR1 and CDR2 from the germline V gene are SGDLS and YYNGEE. The CDR3 consists of 13 residues. This CDR3 is CASSVADSYGYTF. CDR3 in DNA: TGTGCCAGCAGCGTAGCGGACAGCTATGGCTACACCTTC.

The J gene is TRBJ2-1, the V gene TRBV11-2; D gene uncertain. Germline CDR1 SGHAT, CDR2 FQNNGV. The CDR3 has 15 amino acids. The ends were cut back, 0 bases at V and 2 bases at J, with 8 bases in the middle. The DNA for the CDR3 is TGTGCCAGCAGCTTAGAGGCACCGACCTACAATGAGCAGTTCTTC. It is translated as CASSLEAPTYNEQFF.

This clone was counted a single time. The chain recombines TRBV30 with TRBJ2-7; 10 bases agree with TRBD1. Germline-derived CDR1 and CDR2 are GTSNPN and SVGIG (reference sequence). V shed 5 bases and J 3 bases; nucleotides not matched to a gene: 4. The CDR3 has 13 amino acids. CDR3 DNA sequence: TGTGCCTGGGATCGGACAGGGGGCTACGAGCAGTACTTC. Translating it yields CAWDRTGGYEQYF.

The rearrangement links TRBV9 to TRBJ2-7; TRBD1 is a possible D gene (7 bases). Germline V gives CDR1 SGDLS, CDR2 YYNGEE. Trimming removed 6 bases at V and 3 bases at J, with 16 bases between. This CDR3 has 14 residues. CDR3 sequence (DNA): TGTGCCAGCACCCCGGGAGACAGGGTCTACGAGCAGTACTTC. This translates into CASTPGDRVYEQYF.

This clone was counted once. This sequence joins TRBV29-1 and TRBJ1-1; a weak D match, TRBD1 (6 bases). The CDR3 is made up of 15 amino acids. CDR1 and CDR2 (germline): SQVTM, ANQGSEA. Trimming left V 0 bases short and J 4 bases short, with 15 bases between. The DNA for the CDR3 is TGCAGCGTTGAAGACACAGGGAAGGTGTCCACTGAAGCTTTCTTT. This sequence encodes CSVEDTGKVSTEAFF.

The V and J genes are TRBV7-2 and TRBJ1-3, with 9 bases identical to TRBD1. From germline, CDR1 is SGHTA and CDR2 FQGNSA. The V and J ends lost 4 bases and 2 bases, in that order; junction bases with no gene match: 6. This CDR3 is built from 16 residues. The CDR3 DNA sequence: TGTGCCAGCAGCTCAGACCGGGACAGGGCTGGAAACACCATATATTTT. As protein: CASSSDRDRAGNTIYF.

V is TRBV28 and J is TRBJ2-7; the D gene is possibly TRBD2 (6 bases). V lost 3 bases, J lost 4 bases, and 16 bases lay in between. Germline lookup yields CDR1 MDHEN and CDR2 SYDVKM. The length of the CDR3 is 15 residues. CDR3 nucleotides: TGTGCCAGCAGTTTTGCGGGGCCTCGACAATACGAGCAGTACGTC. Its protein product is CASSFAGPRQYEQYV.

This chain uses TRBV4-3 with TRBJ1-2; D remains ambiguous. V was cut by 0 bases and J by 0 bases, with 14 bases left in between. The CDR3 runs to 17 residues. Germline V CDR1 and CDR2: LGHNA, YSLEER. DNA of the CDR3: TGCGCCAGCAGCCAAGATATTTCACCAAGCACTAACTATGGCTACACCTTC. As protein: CASSQDISPSTNYGYTF.

This rearrangement joins TRBV19 to TRBJ2-2, with D maybe TRBD1 (6 bases). The CDR3 is made up of 15 amino acids. Germline V gene data show CDR1 as LNHDA and CDR2 as SQIVND (reference sequence). The V gene lost 5 bases and the J gene lost 4 bases, with 14 bases spanning the gap. This chain's CDR3 is CASSPRQGLTGELFF. The CDR3 DNA reads as TGTGCCAGTAGTCCCCGCCAGGGGCTCACCGGGGAGCTGTTTTTT.

Concerning this clone itself: Distinct nucleotide sequences in the sample also encode this CDR3. The chain has TRBV9 and TRBJ2-3; 8 bases agree with TRBD2. There are 15 residues in the CDR3. Germline V gene lookup returns CDR1 SGDLS and CDR2 YYNGEE. V shed 2 bases, J shed 0 bases, and the junction held 2 bases outside the gene matches. CDR3 sequence (DNA): TGTGCCAGCAGCGTGTCGGGGGGGAGCACAGATACGCAGTATTTT. It is translated as CASSVSGGSTDTQYF. Supplemented by reference TRBV9 and TRBJ2-3, the full variable domain reads DSGVTQTPKHLITATGQRVTLRCSPRSGDLSVYWYQQSLDQGLQFLIQYYNGEERAKGNILERFSAQQFPDLHSELNLSSLELGDSALYFCASSVSGGSTDTQYFGPGTRLTVL.

The rearrangement uses TRBV4-2 and TRBJ2-3, with D tentatively TRBD1 (5 bases). Per germline, CDR1 LGHNA and CDR2 YNFKEQ. This CDR3 is 15 amino acids long. V gave up 0 bases and J gave up 3 bases, with 10 bases separating them. The CDR3 nucleotides are TGTGCCAGCAGCCAAGATGGAGACAGAACAGATACGCAGTATTTT. Translation gives CASSQDGDRTDTQYF.

In DNA form, the CDR3 reads TGTGCCAGCAGTTCCCCACGGGGGGTAAATCAGCCCCAGCATTTT. Protein product: CASSSPRGVNQPQHF. V usage is TRBV28 and J usage is TRBJ1-5; D might be TRBD1 (5 bases). Germline CDR1 is MDHEN and CDR2 is SYDVKM. The CDR3 sequence is 15 residues long. The V gene lost 4 bases and the J gene lost 4 bases, with 14 bases spanning the gap.

The chain has TRBV19 and TRBJ2-5; 10 bases map to TRBD1. Trimming took 7 bases from V and 5 from J; bases not matched to a gene: 10. CDR3 size: 15 residues. Germline values: CDR1 LNHDA, CDR2 SQIVND (reference sequence). The CDR3 protein is CASTQPGTGVETQYF. The CDR3 region has the DNA TGTGCCAGTACCCAGCCCGGGACAGGGGTCGAGACCCAGTACTTC.

V and J are TRBV7-9 and TRBJ1-4; a weak D match, TRBD1 (5 bases). The CDR3 covers 15 residues. Germline values: CDR1 SEHNR, CDR2 FQNEAQ (reference sequence). V shed 0 bases and J shed 13 bases, with 18 bases lying between them. Here the CDR3 reads CASSLARTTKTGLFF. In nucleotides, the CDR3 is TGTGCCAGCAGCTTAGCCCGGACAACAAAAACGGGACTGTTTTTT.

This chain links TRBV27 with TRBJ1-1; the D is unclear. Germline V gene lookup returns CDR1 MNHEY and CDR2 SMNVEV (reference sequence). The CDR3 totals 12 residues. The V gene lost 5 bases and the J gene lost 8 bases, with 12 bases spanning the gap. This chain's CDR3 is CASSRPLGEAFF. The CDR3 coding sequence is TGTGCCAGCAGTCGCCCGTTGGGCGAAGCTTTCTTT.

This clone appeared once. CDR3 in DNA: TGCGCCAGCAGCTCGGGCGCGGGGGACGGTAACTATGGCTACACCTTC. Translated: CASSSGAGDGNYGYTF. This chain joins TRBV5-1 and TRBJ1-2; possibly TRBD1 for D (5 bases). The CDR3 is 16 residues long. Trimming took 3 bases from V and 1 from J, leaving 16 bases between them. Germline lookup yields CDR1 SGHRS and CDR2 YFSETQ.

The chain links TRBV27 to TRBJ1-6, with a tentative D call TRBD1 (5 bases). Germline V gives CDR1 MNHEY, CDR2 SMNVEV (reference sequence). Trimming took off 8 bases at V and 8 bases at J, with 16 bases between the two ends. This CDR3 region has 14 residues. CDR3 amino acids: CASGLSDTYSPLHF. In DNA form, the CDR3 reads TGTGCCAGCGGCTTATCGGACACTTATTCACCCCTCCACTTT.

The genes are TRBV28 and TRBJ2-7; D may be TRBD1 (5 bases). Germline V gives CDR1 MDHEN, CDR2 SYDVKM. V lost 7 bases, J lost 0 bases, and 13 bases lay in between. The length of the CDR3 is 14 residues. CDR3 loop: CASTLSGSSYEQYF. CDR3 DNA sequence: TGTGCCAGCACCCTCTCAGGGTCCTCCTACGAGCAGTACTTC.

V and J are TRBV19 and TRBJ1-1, with D maybe TRBD1 (5 bases). CDR1 LNHDA and CDR2 SQIVND come from the germline V gene (reference sequence). The ends were cut back, 8 bases at V and 3 bases at J, with 10 bases in the middle. The CDR3 sequence is 12 residues long. The CDR3 sequence: CASSIRDTEAFF. The CDR3 DNA reads as TGTGCCAGTTCTATCAGGGACACTGAAGCTTTCTTT.

The chain combines TRBV6-6 with TRBJ1-2; 8 positions match TRBD1. CDR3 length: 16 residues. V was clipped by 2 bases and J by 8 bases; unmatched bases: 13. CDR1 MNHNY and CDR2 SVGAGI come from the germline V gene (reference sequence). The CDR3 nucleotides are TGTGCCAGCAGTTACCCCAGCCGCGGGACAGGCTTCGGCTACACCTTC. Its translation is CASSYPSRGTGFGYTF.

The rearrangement uses TRBV7-8 and TRBJ2-2; a weak D match, TRBD1 (6 bases). Trimming cost V 0 bases and J 2 bases, with 13 bases left between them. The CDR3 totals 17 residues. CDR1 is SGHVS, CDR2 FQNEAQ, per germline. The CDR3 DNA reads as TGTGCCAGCAGCTTAGCGCGGACAGCTATAAACACCGGGGAGCTGTTTTTT. Protein product: CASSLARTAINTGELFF.

The V and J genes are TRBV9 and TRBJ1-2, with 8 positions matching TRBD1. The CDR3 is 13 residues long. V shed 4 bases, J shed 4 bases, and the junction held 3 bases outside the gene matches. Germline CDR1 and CDR2: SGDLS and YYNGEE. CDR3 region: CASSTGQGYGYTF. The CDR3 region has the DNA TGTGCCAGCAGCACCGGACAGGGCTATGGCTACACCTTC.

This sequence joins TRBV7-9 and TRBJ2-1, with D perhaps matching TRBD1 (6 bases). This CDR3 contains 15 residues. V lost 5 bases, J lost 5 bases, and 16 bases lay in between. Germline lookup yields CDR1 SEHNR and CDR2 FQNEAQ (reference sequence). The CDR3 sequence is CASSRVRGRDNEQFF. The CDR3 DNA is TGTGCCAGCAGCCGAGTCAGGGGCCGCGACAATGAGCAGTTCTTC.

This chain uses TRBV7-8 with TRBJ2-1; possibly TRBD2 for D (5 bases). Germline loops: CDR1 SGHVS, CDR2 FQNEAQ. This CDR3 has 13 amino acids. Trimming cost V 1 base and J 8 bases, with 9 bases left between them. The CDR3 sequence is CASSLGSVDEQFF. The CDR3 DNA sequence: TGTGCCAGCAGCTTAGGTAGCGTCGATGAGCAGTTCTTC.

To note about this clone: Other DNA sequences within the sample encode an identical CDR3. This chain links TRBV18 with TRBJ2-5; D may be TRBD1 (5 bases). Trimming removed 0 bases at V and 4 bases at J, with 6 bases between. Germline V gene sequence: CDR1 KGHSH, CDR2 LQKENI. This CDR3 comprises 13 residues. The DNA of the CDR3 is TGTGCCAGCTCACCACCGGGGCGAGAGACCCAGTACTTC. Amino acid sequence: CASSPPGRETQYF.

V gene TRBV19 combines with J gene TRBJ2-7; possible D gene TRBD1, 6 bases. This CDR3 has 14 amino acids. In germline, CDR1 is LNHDA, CDR2 SQIVND (reference sequence). Trimming pared 6 bases from V and 7 bases from J, leaving 19 bases between. In nucleotides, the CDR3 is TGTGCCAGTAGCTCCGACAGGACCACCGGGGAGCAGTACTTC. Its protein is CASSSDRTTGEQYF.

V gene TRBV7-2 combines with J gene TRBJ2-1; 7 positions agree with TRBD2. Losses at the gene ends were 2 bases for V and 1 base for J; bases not matched to a gene: 2. Germline V gene lookup returns CDR1 SGHTA and CDR2 FQGNSA. The CDR3 length is 15 residues. Here the CDR3 reads CASSLQAGSYNEQFF. The CDR3, as DNA: TGTGCCAGCAGCTTACAAGCGGGGTCCTACAATGAGCAGTTCTTC.